The 8 T cell receptor beta chains presented below share a single source sample, sequenced in a study of CD8 T cells in Susac syndrome. Reverse transcription of about 0.5 to 1 ug RNA used random hexamers. MiXCR, run by TCRdb on the immunoSEQ multiplex PCR reads, gives a single entry per CDR3 protein. The table includes 200,000 or so distinct CDR3 sequences, about 96% detected once. The sequencing input was CD4+ T cells from PBMCs. The receptors derive from a human donor with multiple sclerosis.

On this clonotype: One end of the junction is discordant with germline, which a read error may explain. The chain couples TRBV20-1 to TRBJ2-7; 7 bases are shared with TRBD2. Germline CDR1 is DFQATT and CDR2 is SNEGSKA (reference sequence). The CDR3 has 15 amino acids. CDR3 bases: TGCGGTGCTAGCGGAAAGTGGGGGAGCTCCTACGAGCAGTACTTC. It specifies CGASGKWGSSYEQYF.

This chain connects TRBV11-3 to TRBJ2-4; D unresolved. The germline V gene encodes CDR1 SGHNT and CDR2 YENEEA. The CDR3 is 15 residues long. Trimming left V 5 bases short and J 10 bases short, with 21 bases between. CDR3 sequence (DNA): TGTGCCAGCAGCGGTAAAGACATTTCCCTGTGGATTCAGTACTTC. Protein sequence: CASSGKDISLWIQYF.

The chain is built from TRBV9 and TRBJ2-6, with no clear D. This CDR3 comprises 14 residues. Germline V lookup: CDR1 SGDLS, CDR2 YYNGEE. V was cut by 3 bases and J by 5 bases, with 9 bases left in between. The CDR3, as DNA: TGTGCCAGCAGCGAGGGTTCTCGGGCCAACGTCCTGACTTTC. It encodes CASSEGSRANVLTF.

This chain joins TRBV20-1 and TRBJ2-3, with D perhaps TRBD1 (5 bases). Trimming took off 4 bases at V and 1 base at J, with 12 bases between the two ends. Germline loops: CDR1 DFQATT, CDR2 SNEGSKA (reference sequence). This CDR3 contains 14 residues. The chain's CDR3 is CSAKQGRGTDTQYF. The CDR3 DNA reads as TGCAGTGCTAAGCAGGGCCGGGGCACAGATACGCAGTATTTT.

This chain joins TRBV2 and TRBJ2-1; D unresolved. V lost 6 bases, J lost 12 bases, and 18 bases lay in between. The CDR3 covers 13 residues. Germline values: CDR1 SNHLY, CDR2 FYNNEI. CDR3 nucleotide sequence: TGTGCCAGCAGCCAAGACCCAGCACCCGTGCAGTTCTTC. This codes for CASSQDPAPVQFF. The whole variable domain, filled in from reference TRBV2 and TRBJ2-1, reads EPEVTQTPSHQVTQMGQEVILRCVPISNHLYFYWYRQILGQKVEFLVSFYNNEISEKSEIFDDQFSVERPDGSNFTLKIRSTKLEDSAMYFCASSQDPAPVQFFGPGTRLTVL.

The chain recombines TRBV30 with TRBJ1-2; D not resolved. The CDR3 has 11 residues. Germline CDR1 GTSNPN, CDR2 SVGIG (reference sequence). V was pared by 0 bases and J by 7 bases, with 6 bases between. The CDR3 region is CAWSVSRGYTF. Written as DNA, the CDR3 is TGTGCCTGGAGTGTTTCCCGTGGCTACACCTTC.

The V call is TRBV23-1, the J call TRBJ2-1; TRBD2 matches at 7 bases. TRBV23-1 is placed among ORFs of uncertain function. This CDR3 has 13 residues. V lost 6 bases, J lost 7 bases, and 6 bases stayed unmatched. The CDR3 sequence is CASRGGEWNEQFF. The DNA of the CDR3 is TGCGCCAGCAGGGGAGGGGAGTGGAATGAGCAGTTCTTC.

V is TRBV12-3 or TRBV12-4 and J is TRBJ1-5, with D perhaps TRBD1 (6 bases). Deletions cut 0 bases from V and 7 bases from J, with 10 bases between. The CDR3 runs to 14 residues. In DNA, the CDR3 is TGTGCCAGCAGTTTAGCGCAGGGGACGCAGCCCCAGCATTTT. As protein: CASSLAQGTQPQHF.